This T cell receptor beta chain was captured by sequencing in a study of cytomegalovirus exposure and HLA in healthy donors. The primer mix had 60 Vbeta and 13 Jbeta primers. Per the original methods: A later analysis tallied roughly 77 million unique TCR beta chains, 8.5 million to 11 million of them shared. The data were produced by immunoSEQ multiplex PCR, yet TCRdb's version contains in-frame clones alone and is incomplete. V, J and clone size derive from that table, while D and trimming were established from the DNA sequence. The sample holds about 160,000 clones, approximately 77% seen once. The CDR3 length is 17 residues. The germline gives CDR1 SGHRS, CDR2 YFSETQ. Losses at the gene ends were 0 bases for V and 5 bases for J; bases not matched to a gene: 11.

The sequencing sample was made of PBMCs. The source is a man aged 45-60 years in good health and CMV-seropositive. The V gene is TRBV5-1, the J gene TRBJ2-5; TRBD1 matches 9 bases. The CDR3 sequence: CASSLATGQGLTETQYF. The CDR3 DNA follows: TGCGCCAGCAGCTTGGCCACGGGACAGGGTCTAACGGAGACCCAGTACTTC.